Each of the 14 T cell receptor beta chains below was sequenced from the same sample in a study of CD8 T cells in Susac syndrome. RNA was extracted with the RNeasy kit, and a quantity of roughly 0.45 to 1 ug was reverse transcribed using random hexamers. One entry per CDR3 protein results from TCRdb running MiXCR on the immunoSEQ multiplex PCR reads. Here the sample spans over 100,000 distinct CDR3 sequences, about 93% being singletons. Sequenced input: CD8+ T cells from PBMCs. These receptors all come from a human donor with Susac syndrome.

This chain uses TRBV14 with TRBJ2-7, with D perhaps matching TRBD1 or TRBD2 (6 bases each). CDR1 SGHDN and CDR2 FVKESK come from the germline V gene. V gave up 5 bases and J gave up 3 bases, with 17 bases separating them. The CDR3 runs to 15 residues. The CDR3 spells CASSNGGHLIYEQYF. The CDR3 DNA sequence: TGTGCCAGCAGCAACGGGGGACACCTCATCTACGAGCAGTACTTC.

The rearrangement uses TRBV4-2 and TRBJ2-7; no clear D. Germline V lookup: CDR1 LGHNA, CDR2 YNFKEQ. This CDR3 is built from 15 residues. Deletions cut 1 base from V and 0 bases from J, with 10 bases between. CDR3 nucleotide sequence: TGTGCCAGCAGCCAAGGGAAGGGCAGCTCCTACGAGCAGTACTTC. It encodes CASSQGKGSSYEQYF.

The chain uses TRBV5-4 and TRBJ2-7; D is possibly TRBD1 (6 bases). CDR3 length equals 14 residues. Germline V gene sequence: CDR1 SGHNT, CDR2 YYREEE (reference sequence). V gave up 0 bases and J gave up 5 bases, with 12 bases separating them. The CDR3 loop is CASSLDRDPHEQYF. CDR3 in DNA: TGTGCCAGCAGCTTGGACAGGGACCCTCACGAGCAGTACTTC.

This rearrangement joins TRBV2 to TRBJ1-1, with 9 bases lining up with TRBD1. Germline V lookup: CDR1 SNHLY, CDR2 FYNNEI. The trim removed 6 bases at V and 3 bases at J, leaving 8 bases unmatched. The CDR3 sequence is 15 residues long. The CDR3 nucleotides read TGTGCCAGCAGGCCCGGACAGGGGTTGGACACTGAAGCTTTCTTT. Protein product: CASRPGQGLDTEAFF.

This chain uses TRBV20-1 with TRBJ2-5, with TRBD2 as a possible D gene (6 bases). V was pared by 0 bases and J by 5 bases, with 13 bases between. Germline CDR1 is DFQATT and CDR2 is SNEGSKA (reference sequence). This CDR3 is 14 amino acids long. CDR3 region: CSARDRWTKETQYF. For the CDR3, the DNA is TGCAGTGCTAGAGATCGATGGACTAAGGAGACCCAGTACTTC.

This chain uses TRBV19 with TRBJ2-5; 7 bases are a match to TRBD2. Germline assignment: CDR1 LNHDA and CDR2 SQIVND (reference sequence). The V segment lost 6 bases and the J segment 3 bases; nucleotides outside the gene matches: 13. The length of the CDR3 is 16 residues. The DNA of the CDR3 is TGTGCCAGTAGCACCGACCCCGGGGCGGGGGAAGAGACCCAGTACTTC. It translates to CASSTDPGAGEETQYF.

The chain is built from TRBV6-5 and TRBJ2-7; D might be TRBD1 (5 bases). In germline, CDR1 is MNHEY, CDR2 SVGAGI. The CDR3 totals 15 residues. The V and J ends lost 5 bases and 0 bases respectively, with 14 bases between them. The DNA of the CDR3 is TGTGCCAGCAGTCATGGACAAGGGGCCTCCTACGAGCAGTACTTC. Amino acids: CASSHGQGASYEQYF.

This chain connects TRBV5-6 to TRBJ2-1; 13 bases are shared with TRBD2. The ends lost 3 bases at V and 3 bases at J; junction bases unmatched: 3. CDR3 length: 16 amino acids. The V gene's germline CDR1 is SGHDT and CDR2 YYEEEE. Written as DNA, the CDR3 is TGTGCCAGCAGCTGGGGACTAGCGGGGATCTACAATGAGCAGTTCTTC. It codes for CASSWGLAGIYNEQFF.

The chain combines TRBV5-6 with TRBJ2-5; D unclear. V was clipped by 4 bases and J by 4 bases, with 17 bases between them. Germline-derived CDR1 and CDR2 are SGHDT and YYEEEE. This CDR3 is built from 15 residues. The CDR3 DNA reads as TGTGCCAGCAGCGTTCCGACTGGGATGGGAGAGACCCAGTACTTC. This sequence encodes CASSVPTGMGETQYF.

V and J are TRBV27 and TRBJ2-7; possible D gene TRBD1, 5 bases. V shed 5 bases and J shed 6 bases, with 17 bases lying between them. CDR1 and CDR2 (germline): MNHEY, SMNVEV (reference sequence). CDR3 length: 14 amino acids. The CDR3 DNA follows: TGTGCCAGCAGTCTAACAGGTAACCCCTTCGAGCAGTACTTC. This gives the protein CASSLTGNPFEQYF.

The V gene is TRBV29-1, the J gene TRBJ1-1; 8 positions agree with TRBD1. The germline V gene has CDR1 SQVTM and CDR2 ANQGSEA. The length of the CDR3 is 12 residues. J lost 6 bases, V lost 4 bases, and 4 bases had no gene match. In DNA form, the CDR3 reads TGCAGCGTTGTCGGACAGGGAGCTGAAGCTTTCTTT. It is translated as CSVVGQGAEAFF.

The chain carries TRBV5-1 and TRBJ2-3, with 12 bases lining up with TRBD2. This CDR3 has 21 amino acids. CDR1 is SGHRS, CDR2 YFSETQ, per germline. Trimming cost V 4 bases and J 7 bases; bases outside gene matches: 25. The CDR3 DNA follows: TGCGCCAGCAGCCCCTTGGTGACAATGGGTACTAGCGGGGGGCCACCCCATACGCAGTATTTT. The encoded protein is CASSPLVTMGTSGGPPHTQYF.

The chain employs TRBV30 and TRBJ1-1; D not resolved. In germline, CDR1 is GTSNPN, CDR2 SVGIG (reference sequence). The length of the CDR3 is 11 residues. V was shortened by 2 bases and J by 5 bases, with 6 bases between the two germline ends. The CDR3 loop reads CAWSPYTEAFF. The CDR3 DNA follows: TGTGCCTGGAGTCCTTATACTGAAGCTTTCTTT. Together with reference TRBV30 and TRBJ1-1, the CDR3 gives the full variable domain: SQTIHQWPATLVQPVGSPLSLECTVEGTSNPNLYWYRQAAGRGLQLLFYSVGIGQISSEVPQNLSASRPQDRQFILSSKKLLLSDSGFYLCAWSPYTEAFFGQGTRLTVV.

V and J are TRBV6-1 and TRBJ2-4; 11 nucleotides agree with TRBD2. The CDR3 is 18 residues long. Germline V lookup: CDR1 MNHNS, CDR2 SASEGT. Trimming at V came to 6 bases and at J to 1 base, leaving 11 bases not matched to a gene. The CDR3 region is CASSLLAGGLGAKNIQYF. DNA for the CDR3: TGTGCCAGCAGCCTCCTAGCGGGGGGTCTTGGGGCCAAAAACATTCAGTACTTC.